Below, 25 T cell receptor beta chains from the same sample are listed, as sequenced in a study of T-cell memory formation after mild COVID-19. MiXCR was run by TCRdb on the 5' RACE reads, yielding one entry per CDR3 protein. Among approximately 500,000 distinct CDR3 sequences listed, around 27% were seen once. Sequenced input: PBMCs or a T cell subset sorted from them (not recorded which). These receptors all come from an adult woman who had mild COVID-19 (a few samples of this study predate the infection). Cell type and time point are not known.

The CDR3 loop is CATGKDPQPQHF. The CDR3 coding sequence is TGTGCCACAGGAAAGGACCCTCAGCCCCAGCATTTT. The chain carries TRBV10-3 and TRBJ1-5; D is uncertain. The germline V and J ends were trimmed by 10 bases and 6 bases, with 13 bases remaining between them. The CDR3 loop spans 12 amino acids. In germline, CDR1 is ENHRY, CDR2 SYGVKD.

V gene TRBV5-6 combines with J gene TRBJ1-1; TRBD1 is a possible D gene (5 bases). Trimming left V 2 bases short and J 4 bases short, with 12 bases between. The germline gives CDR1 SGHDT, CDR2 YYEEEE. The CDR3 extends over 14 amino acids. DNA of the CDR3: TGTGCCAGCAGCTTTACTGCGGGGGGCACTGAAGCTTTCTTT. Protein: CASSFTAGGTEAFF. The full variable domain, rest sourced from reference TRBV5-6 and TRBJ1-1, is DAGVTQSPTHLIKTRGQQVTLRCSPKSGHDTVSWYQQALGQGPQFIFQYYEEEERQRGNFPDRFSGHQFPNYSSELNVNALLLGDSALYLCASSFTAGGTEAFFGQGTRLTVV.

This clonotype was recorded a few times. The chain recombines TRBV5-1 with TRBJ2-2; D not resolved. This CDR3 contains 15 residues. Deletions cut 5 bases from V and 4 bases from J, with 15 bases between. CDR1 SGHRS and CDR2 YFSETQ come from the germline V gene. CDR3 DNA: TGCGCCAGCAGGGAATTGGAGCGAGGCACCGGGGAGCTGTTTTTT. Protein: CASRELERGTGELFF.

This sequence joins TRBV4-1 and TRBJ2-2; 8 bases map to TRBD1. Per germline, CDR1 MGHRA and CDR2 YSYEKL. The CDR3 has 16 amino acids. J gave up 7 bases and V 4 bases, and 11 bases lay outside the gene matches. The DNA for the CDR3 is TGCGCCAGCAGCCTCCTCTGGGGCAGGGGGCACGGGGAGCTGTTTTTT. Translated: CASSLLWGRGHGELFF.

The chain is built from TRBV11-3 and TRBJ2-3, with D perhaps being TRBD1 or TRBD2 (5 bases each). CDR1 is SGHNT and CDR2 is YENEEA in the germline V gene. The CDR3 extends over 14 amino acids. V shed 4 bases and J shed 4 bases, with 12 bases lying between them. CDR3 residues: CASSWGPLADTQYF. The CDR3 DNA reads as TGTGCCAGCAGCTGGGGACCCCTGGCAGATACGCAGTATTTT.

This clonotype was counted only a few times. The chain carries TRBV5-1 and TRBJ2-7; D perhaps matches TRBD2 (5 bases). The CDR3 is 13 residues long. V was clipped by 6 bases and J by 0 bases, with 10 bases between them. From germline, CDR1 is SGHRS and CDR2 YFSETQ. CDR3: CASNPGNSYEQYF. The DNA for the CDR3 is TGCGCCAGCAACCCGGGGAACTCCTACGAGCAGTACTTC.

This chain uses TRBV5-1 with TRBJ2-5; 7 nucleotides match TRBD1. CDR1 SGHRS and CDR2 YFSETQ come from the germline V gene. CDR3 length equals 15 residues. Unmatched junction bases numbered 3, after V lost 0 bases and J lost 1 base. CDR3: CASSLATGVQETQYF. DNA for the CDR3: TGCGCCAGCAGCTTGGCAACAGGGGTCCAAGAGACCCAGTACTTC.

This clonotype was counted a few times. This chain's CDR3 is CASSQGGGGVDEQYF. The CDR3 DNA follows: TGCGCCAGCAGCCAAGGCGGGGGCGGCGTGGACGAGCAGTACTTC. The V gene is TRBV4-1, the J gene TRBJ2-7; the D gene is possibly TRBD2 (7 bases). Trimming cost V 1 base and J 5 bases, with 15 bases left between them. The CDR3 runs 15 residues. The V gene's germline CDR1 is MGHRA and CDR2 YSYEKL.

The chain uses TRBV2 and TRBJ2-1, with 7 bases identical to TRBD1. V lost 5 bases, J lost 9 bases, and 16 bases stayed unmatched. From germline, CDR1 is SNHLY and CDR2 FYNNEI. The CDR3 has 16 amino acids. The CDR3: CASSLQGPLGGSEQFF. CDR3 nucleotides: TGTGCCAGCAGTCTTCAGGGACCTTTAGGGGGCAGTGAGCAGTTCTTC.

This rearrangement joins TRBV5-4 to TRBJ2-5; maybe TRBD2 (6 bases). Trimming removed 4 bases at V and 3 bases at J, with 16 bases between. This CDR3 has 15 amino acids. Germline CDR1 is SGHNT and CDR2 is YYREEE (reference sequence). Here the CDR3 reads CASSRGLRGEETQYF. Here the CDR3 DNA reads TGTGCCAGCAGCCGGGGGTTAAGGGGTGAAGAGACCCAGTACTTC.

There are a few counts of this clonotype. This chain uses TRBV25-1 with TRBJ2-5; 7 bases match TRBD2. The CDR3 covers 17 residues. V dropped 4 bases and J dropped 2; count of bases not matched to a gene: 13. Germline assignment: CDR1 MGHDK and CDR2 SYGVNS. CDR3 nucleotide sequence: TGTGCCAGCAGTGCGAATTGGCGGGGGACCCAACAAGAGACCCAGTACTTC. Translating gives CASSANWRGTQQETQYF.

There are a few counts of this clonotype. This chain uses TRBV30 with TRBJ1-2; the D is unclear. Trimming took 3 bases from V and 0 from J, leaving 11 bases between them. This CDR3 has 14 amino acids. CDR1 is GTSNPN, CDR2 SVGIG, per germline (reference sequence). This CDR3 is CAWRSGIANYGYTF. The CDR3 bases are TGTGCCTGGAGATCAGGTATAGCTAACTATGGCTACACCTTC.

The chain is built from TRBV11-2 and TRBJ2-7; tentatively, D is TRBD1 (6 bases). Trimming shortened V by 3 bases and J by 2 bases, and 14 bases separated the two germline ends. This CDR3 has 15 residues. Germline values: CDR1 SGHAT, CDR2 FQNNGV. DNA for the CDR3: TGTGCCAGCAGCTTGGAACCGGGACACACCTACGAGCAGTACTTC. It codes for CASSLEPGHTYEQYF. The full variable domain, completed using reference TRBV11-2 and TRBJ2-7, is EAGVAQSPRYKIIEKRQSVAFWCNPISGHATLYWYQQILGQGPKLLIQFQNNGVVDDSQLPKDRFSAERLKGVDSTLKIQPAKLEDSAVYLCASSLEPGHTYEQYFGPGTRLTVT.

V usage is TRBV2 and J usage is TRBJ2-1, with TRBD2 matching over 8 bases. Germline V lookup: CDR1 SNHLY, CDR2 FYNNEI. V was pared by 5 bases and J by 2 bases, with 5 bases of the junction left unmatched. The CDR3 runs to 15 residues. CDR3 sequence (DNA): TGTGCCAGCAGTCCCGTAGCGGGACCCTACAATGAGCAGTTCTTC. Its protein product is CASSPVAGPYNEQFF.

This clonotype was picked up a small number of times. The genes are TRBV20-1 and TRBJ1-2; 7 nucleotides match TRBD1. Germline V gene data show CDR1 as DFQATT and CDR2 as SNEGSKA (reference sequence). CDR3 length: 14 amino acids. V gave up 2 bases and J gave up 4 bases; unmatched junction bases: 7. The CDR3 coding sequence is TGCAGTGCTAGACCCTGGACAGGAAGCTATGGCTACACCTTC. Amino acid sequence: CSARPWTGSYGYTF.

This chain connects TRBV7-9 to TRBJ2-7; 9 bases line up with TRBD2. The CDR3 is made up of 14 amino acids. J gave up 6 bases and V 7 bases, and 10 bases lay outside the gene matches. Germline CDR1 SEHNR, CDR2 FQNEAQ (reference sequence). The CDR3 loop reads CASTLSGRMGEQYF. CDR3 sequence (DNA): TGTGCCAGCACCCTTAGCGGGAGAATGGGCGAGCAGTACTTC. The whole variable domain, filled in from reference TRBV7-9 and TRBJ2-7, reads DTGVSQNPRHKITKRGQNVTFRCDPISEHNRLYWYRQTLGQGPEFLTYFQNEAQLEKSRLLSDRFSAERPKGSFSTLEIQRTEQGDSAMYLCASTLSGRMGEQYFGPGTRLTVT.

The chain joins TRBV12-3 or TRBV12-4 to TRBJ1-4; no firm D call. CDR3 size: 13 residues. V shed 6 bases and J shed 0 bases, with 5 bases lying between them. The CDR3: CASRSATNEKLFF. DNA of the CDR3: TGTGCCAGCAGATCTGCAACTAATGAAAAACTGTTTTTT.

This clonotype was seen more than once but under ten times. The rearrangement joins TRBV24-1 to TRBJ2-3, with D perhaps being TRBD1 or TRBD2 (5 bases each). This CDR3 contains 17 residues. Germline V gene data show CDR1 as KGHDR and CDR2 as SFDVKD. V lost 6 bases and J 0 bases, leaving 18 bases between the germline ends. The CDR3 sequence is CATSPSRGFTSTDTQYF. The CDR3 region has the DNA TGTGCCACCAGTCCCTCCCGGGGCTTCACTAGCACAGATACGCAGTATTTT.

This clonotype has only a few counts. This chain connects TRBV7-3 to TRBJ2-2, with TRBD1 as a possible D gene (6 bases). V shed 4 bases and J shed 4 bases, with 25 bases lying between them. The CDR3 spans 19 residues. CDR1 is SGHTA and CDR2 is FQGTGA in the germline V gene. The CDR3 here is CASSSPRQDGRALTGELFF. The CDR3 DNA reads as TGTGCCAGCAGCTCCCCCCGACAGGATGGTAGGGCCCTCACCGGGGAGCTGTTTTTT.

This clonotype appeared a few times. V usage is TRBV20-1 and J usage is TRBJ2-3; D is perhaps TRBD1 (6 bases). This CDR3 has 13 residues. Trimming took off 6 bases at V and 4 bases at J, with 14 bases between the two ends. In germline, CDR1 is DFQATT, CDR2 SNEGSKA (reference sequence). In DNA, the CDR3 is TGCAGTGCAAAGTATACAGGGCCAGATACGCAGTATTTT. The encoded protein is CSAKYTGPDTQYF.

This clonotype has just a few counts. The rearrangement joins TRBV5-1 to TRBJ2-2; weak D call: TRBD2 (5 bases). Germline lookup yields CDR1 SGHRS and CDR2 YFSETQ. The V gene lost 0 bases and the J gene lost 0 bases, with 9 bases spanning the gap. The CDR3 loop spans 16 amino acids. CDR3 loop: CASSLDPGTNTGELFF. DNA of the CDR3: TGCGCCAGCAGCTTGGATCCGGGGACGAACACCGGGGAGCTGTTTTTT.

In this sample, this clonotype turned up a few times. V is TRBV20-1 and J is TRBJ2-7; D may be TRBD1 (6 bases). CDR3 size: 13 residues. Germline-derived CDR1 and CDR2 are DFQATT and SNEGSKA (reference sequence). Trimming took off 4 bases at V and 2 bases at J, with 12 bases between the two ends. The CDR3, as DNA: TGCAGTGCTACTTCCGGGACACCCTACGAGCAGTACTTC. Protein: CSATSGTPYEQYF.

The chain is built from TRBV3-1 and TRBJ2-7, with TRBD1 identical over 9 bases. Trimming cost V 6 bases and J 6 bases; bases outside gene matches: 9. The length of the CDR3 is 14 residues. Germline CDR1 is LGHDT and CDR2 is YNNKEL (reference sequence). In DNA form, the CDR3 reads TGTGCCAGCAGGCCACAGGGGGCATTGAGCGAGCAGTACTTC. Translating it yields CASRPQGALSEQYF.

Here the CDR3 reads CASSLDGEEQYF. DNA of the CDR3: TGCGCCAGCAGCTTGGATGGGGAAGAGCAGTACTTC. This chain joins TRBV5-1 and TRBJ2-7; D remains unclear. Germline CDR1 and CDR2: SGHRS and YFSETQ. The CDR3 consists of 12 residues. V shed 0 bases and J shed 7 bases, with 8 bases lying between them.

V is TRBV7-2 and J is TRBJ2-5, with D possibly matching TRBD1 (6 bases). V was clipped by 0 bases and J by 5 bases, with 13 bases between them. The germline CDR1 and CDR2 sequences are SGHTA and FQGNSA. This CDR3 spans 15 amino acids. For the CDR3, the DNA is TGTGCCAGCAGCTTAGCACTTCACAGGGATGAGACCCAGTACTTC. Protein sequence: CASSLALHRDETQYF. The full variable domain, in which reference TRBV7-2 and TRBJ2-5 provide the parts outside the CDR3, is GAGVSQSPSNKVTEKGKDVELRCDPISGHTALYWYRQSLGQGLEFLIYFQGNSAPDKSGLPSDRFSAERTGGSVSTLTIQRTQQEDSAVYLCASSLALHRDETQYFGPGTRLLVL.